Below, 25 T cell receptor beta chains from the same sample are listed, as sequenced in a study of STAT3 mutations in large granular lymphocyte leukemia. Regarding the study as a whole: Every T-LGLL patient had at least one immunodominant TCRbeta clonotype.

No antigen has been assigned to these receptors. Assay used: immunoSEQ multiplex PCR; TCRdb lists only in-frame clones, some missing. Counted here are approximately 15,000 clones, roughly nine tenths occurring once; the ten biggest clones make up roughly a third. The sequenced sample was peripheral blood mononuclear cells. The origin of the receptors is a man aged 35 to 55 with T-cell large granular lymphocyte leukemia. Some clones in this sample may be carry-over from other donors' samples.

The chain has TRBV18 and TRBJ2-7; D tentatively reads TRBD1 or TRBD2 (5 bases each). Germline V gene data show CDR1 as KGHSH and CDR2 as LQKENI. This CDR3 region has 15 residues. The V end was cut by 1 base, the J end by 0 bases, with 10 bases between. The CDR3, as DNA: TGTGCCAGCTCACCACGAGAGGGGTTCTCCTACGAGCAGTACTTC. Protein product: CASSPREGFSYEQYF.

The chain employs TRBV7-2 and TRBJ2-5; D gene ambiguous. The CDR3 loop spans 13 amino acids. Germline assignment: CDR1 SGHTA and CDR2 FQGNSA. V lost 0 bases to trimming and J lost 4 bases, with 6 bases between them. As DNA, the CDR3 is TGTGCCAGCAGCTTAGCGATGGGAGAGACCCAGTACTTC. It encodes CASSLAMGETQYF. Looking up the rest from reference TRBV7-2 and TRBJ2-5 gives the full variable domain: GAGVSQSPSNKVTEKGKDVELRCDPISGHTALYWYRQSLGQGLEFLIYFQGNSAPDKSGLPSDRFSAERTGGSVSTLTIQRTQQEDSAVYLCASSLAMGETQYFGPGTRLLVL.

The J gene is TRBJ2-1, the V gene TRBV5-1, with TRBD1 identical over 7 bases. The junction had 5 bases not matched to a gene; V was cut back by 5 bases and J by 0 bases. Germline CDR1 SGHRS, CDR2 YFSETQ. CDR3 length: 15 residues. CDR3 DNA: TGCGCCAGCAGTCAACAGGGGTTCTCCTACAATGAGCAGTTCTTC. This translates into CASSQQGFSYNEQFF.

The rearrangement links TRBV19 to TRBJ2-1, with TRBD2 identical over 10 bases. Germline lookup yields CDR1 LNHDA and CDR2 SQIVND (reference sequence). Germline trimming cut 6 bases from V and 4 bases from J; bases unmatched to any gene: 6. This CDR3 is built from 15 residues. CDR3 sequence: CASRRGLANYNEQFF. CDR3 nucleotide sequence: TGTGCCAGTAGAAGGGGACTAGCGAATTACAATGAGCAGTTCTTC.

The chain recombines TRBV9 with TRBJ2-3; perhaps TRBD2 as D (6 bases). CDR1 and CDR2 (germline): SGDLS, YYNGEE. V was cut by 1 base and J by 2 bases, with 11 bases left in between. The CDR3 has 15 residues. The CDR3 sequence: CASSVSGGFTDTQYF. The DNA for the CDR3 is TGTGCCAGCAGCGTATCCGGGGGTTTCACAGATACGCAGTATTTT.

This clone was seen once. The chain joins TRBV5-1 to TRBJ1-2; TRBD1 is a possible D gene (6 bases). In germline, CDR1 is SGHRS, CDR2 YFSETQ. The CDR3 is 14 residues long. V was clipped by 1 base and J by 4 bases, with 11 bases between them. The CDR3 DNA sequence: TGCGCCAGCAGCTTGTCTGGACAGAGCTATGGCTACACCTTC. Protein sequence: CASSLSGQSYGYTF.

The chain's CDR3 is CASSLSGLRSLDEQYF. For the CDR3, the DNA is TGTGCCAGTAGTCTGTCGGGACTGAGGTCCTTGGACGAGCAGTACTTC. This chain joins TRBV19 and TRBJ2-7, with D possibly matching TRBD2 (6 bases). CDR1 is LNHDA and CDR2 is SQIVND in the germline V gene (reference sequence). The CDR3 consists of 16 residues. V dropped 5 bases and J dropped 5 bases, with 22 bases sitting between them.

This clone was recorded only once. The chain uses TRBV7-9 and TRBJ1-2; D might be TRBD1 (5 bases). Germline values: CDR1 SEHNR, CDR2 FQNEAQ (reference sequence). V was pared by 5 bases and J by 8 bases, with 24 bases between. The CDR3 consists of 16 residues. CDR3 sequence reads: CASSPDHVAGGSGYTF. The CDR3 DNA is TGTGCCAGCAGCCCCGACCATGTCGCGGGGGGGTCCGGCTACACCTTC.

The V gene is TRBV28, the J gene TRBJ1-1; maybe TRBD1 (6 bases). Per germline, CDR1 MDHEN and CDR2 SYDVKM. CDR3 length: 14 amino acids. The V end was cut by 10 bases, the J end by 1 base, with 16 bases between. The CDR3 coding sequence is TGTGCCACAAGGCGGGGGGCCGGGAACACTGAAGCTTTCTTT. Translation gives CATRRGAGNTEAFF. The full variable domain, with the rest looked up from reference TRBV28 and TRBJ1-1, is DVKVTQSSRYLVKRTGEKVFLECVQDMDHENMFWYRQDPGLGLRLIYFSYDVKMKEKGDIPEGYSVSREKKERFSLILESASTNQTSMYLCATRRGAGNTEAFFGQGTRLTVV.

V and J are TRBV2 and TRBJ1-1, with 7 nucleotides matching TRBD1. Looked up from germline, CDR1 is SNHLY and CDR2 is FYNNEI. V shed 5 bases, J shed 10 bases, and the junction held 10 bases outside the gene matches. This CDR3 spans 13 amino acids. The CDR3 is CASSPRGLWVAFF. Here the CDR3 DNA reads TGTGCCAGCAGTCCGAGGGGGCTGTGGGTAGCTTTCTTT.

This sequence joins TRBV27 and TRBJ1-1, with D maybe TRBD1 (5 bases). This CDR3 is 12 amino acids long. Germline assignment: CDR1 MNHEY and CDR2 SMNVEV (reference sequence). Trimming left V 6 bases short and J 5 bases short, with 10 bases between. The CDR3 nucleotides read TGTGCCAGCAGAACTCAGGGAACTGAAGCTTTCTTT. It is translated as CASRTQGTEAFF.

The rearrangement links TRBV7-2 to TRBJ2-5; D is perhaps TRBD1 (6 bases). CDR3 length: 15 amino acids. V dropped 1 base and J dropped 5 bases, with 14 bases sitting between them. Germline assignment: CDR1 SGHTA and CDR2 FQGNSA. The DNA for the CDR3 is TGTGCCAGCAGCTTAGACGGGACATCTGGGGAGACCCAGTACTTC. This encodes CASSLDGTSGETQYF.

This chain connects TRBV7-2 to TRBJ1-1; D may be TRBD1 (5 bases). This CDR3 has 14 residues. Germline CDR1 and CDR2: SGHTA and FQGNSA. Trimming stripped 5 bases from V and 8 bases from J, with 18 bases between. The CDR3 reads CASSPNRGTVEAFF. CDR3 in DNA: TGTGCCAGCAGCCCTAATCGAGGGACGGTAGAAGCTTTCTTT.

The V call is TRBV18, the J call TRBJ1-1; D ambiguous. The CDR3 contains 13 residues. From germline, CDR1 is KGHSH and CDR2 LQKENI. Trimming pared 4 bases from V and 2 bases from J, leaving 8 bases between. The CDR3 DNA reads TGTGCCAGCTCACTCATTACTAACACTGAAGCTTTCTTT. Amino acids: CASSLITNTEAFF.

This clone was counted between two and nine times. The genes are TRBV7-9 and TRBJ1-5; D gene uncertain. This CDR3 contains 15 residues. Germline loops: CDR1 SEHNR, CDR2 FQNEAQ (reference sequence). V shed 5 bases and J shed 7 bases, with 18 bases lying between them. The CDR3 loop reads CASSTFAEIRQPQHF. The CDR3 DNA sequence: TGTGCCAGCAGCACGTTCGCGGAGATTCGGCAGCCCCAGCATTTT.

This clone was recorded once. The V call is TRBV7-9, the J call TRBJ2-1; D unresolved. V was clipped by 6 bases and J by 8 bases, with 8 bases between them. This CDR3 has 11 residues. CDR1 and CDR2 (germline): SEHNR, FQNEAQ (reference sequence). CDR3 protein: CASSAIDEQFF. The CDR3 region has the DNA TGTGCCAGCAGTGCTATTGATGAGCAGTTCTTC. The whole variable domain, remainder taken from reference TRBV7-9 and TRBJ2-1, is DTGVSQNPRHKITKRGQNVTFRCDPISEHNRLYWYRQTLGQGPEFLTYFQNEAQLEKSRLLSDRFSAERPKGSFSTLEIQRTEQGDSAMYLCASSAIDEQFFGPGTRLTVL.

This chain connects TRBV30 to TRBJ2-1; D unresolved. V was shortened by 3 bases and J by 0 bases, with 6 bases between the two germline ends. This CDR3 is 13 amino acids long. CDR1 is GTSNPN, CDR2 SVGIG, per germline (reference sequence). The CDR3 bases are TGTGCCTGGAGAGTTACCTCCTACAATGAGCAGTTCTTC. Its translation: CAWRVTSYNEQFF.

J is TRBJ2-7 and V is TRBV27; 7 nucleotides agree with TRBD1. The ends lost 5 bases at V and 0 bases at J; junction bases unmatched: 13. Germline CDR1 and CDR2: MNHEY and SMNVEV (reference sequence). This CDR3 is 17 amino acids long. DNA of the CDR3: TGTGCCAGCAGTCCGTACCTCCGACAGGGTCACTCCTACGAGCAGTACTTC. Protein sequence: CASSPYLRQGHSYEQYF.

This chain links TRBV6-5 with TRBJ2-7; TRBD1 might be the D (5 bases). This CDR3 is 11 amino acids long. Looked up from germline, CDR1 is MNHEY and CDR2 is SVGAGI. V lost 5 bases, J lost 4 bases, and 6 bases lay in between. The CDR3 loop reads CASSGAYEQYF. CDR3 in DNA: TGTGCCAGCAGTGGGGCTTACGAGCAGTACTTC.

J is TRBJ2-5 and V is TRBV7-9; D not certain. The germline CDR1 and CDR2 sequences are SEHNR and FQNEAQ (reference sequence). CDR3 size: 14 residues. V was pared by 1 base and J by 1 base, with 7 bases between. The DNA for the CDR3 is TGTGCCAGCAGCTTAGTGGCAGTCCAAGAGACCCAGTACTTC. Amino acid sequence: CASSLVAVQETQYF.

V and J are TRBV2 and TRBJ1-5; the match to TRBD1 covers 8 bases. Germline CDR1 and CDR2: SNHLY and FYNNEI. The length of the CDR3 is 19 residues. With V trimmed by 6 bases and J by 5 bases, 21 bases remained unmatched. CDR3 sequence reads: CASRSDRGVPLEHDQPQHF. CDR3 coding DNA: TGTGCCAGCAGATCTGACAGGGGAGTTCCCCTAGAGCACGATCAGCCCCAGCATTTT.

The chain couples TRBV13 to TRBJ1-1; TRBD1 is a possible D gene (6 bases). The CDR3 runs to 15 residues. Germline V lookup: CDR1 PRHDT, CDR2 FYEKMQ (reference sequence). V was clipped by 2 bases and J by 4 bases, with 14 bases between them. CDR3 sequence (DNA): TGTGCCAGCAGCTTAAACAGGGCCATCGGCACTGAAGCTTTCTTT. Residues: CASSLNRAIGTEAFF.

The chain has TRBV28 and TRBJ1-2, with TRBD1 matching over 9 bases. The V segment lost 6 bases and the J segment 2 bases; nucleotides outside the gene matches: 7. Per the germline V gene, CDR1 is MDHEN and CDR2 is SYDVKM. There are 15 residues in the CDR3. The CDR3 region is CASRPDRGLNYGYTF. For the CDR3, the DNA is TGTGCCAGCAGGCCCGACAGGGGGTTAAACTATGGCTACACCTTC.

This clone was detected only once. V is TRBV6-5 and J is TRBJ1-5; D is unclear. Germline loops: CDR1 MNHEY, CDR2 SVGAGI. The V end lost 2 bases, the J end lost 3 bases, and 5 bases lay between the germline ends. The CDR3 contains 13 residues. The CDR3 nucleotides read TGTGCCAGCAGTTACGGTCTCAATCAGCCCCAGCATTTT. It codes for CASSYGLNQPQHF.

This clone has only a few counts. The V call is TRBV6-1, the J call TRBJ2-7; D remains unclear. The ends were cut back, 4 bases at V and 4 bases at J, with 5 bases in the middle. Germline loops: CDR1 MNHNS, CDR2 SASEGT. The CDR3 contains 11 residues. The CDR3 DNA sequence: TGTGCCAGCAGTGGGGCTTACGAGCAGTACTTC. Translating it yields CASSGAYEQYF.